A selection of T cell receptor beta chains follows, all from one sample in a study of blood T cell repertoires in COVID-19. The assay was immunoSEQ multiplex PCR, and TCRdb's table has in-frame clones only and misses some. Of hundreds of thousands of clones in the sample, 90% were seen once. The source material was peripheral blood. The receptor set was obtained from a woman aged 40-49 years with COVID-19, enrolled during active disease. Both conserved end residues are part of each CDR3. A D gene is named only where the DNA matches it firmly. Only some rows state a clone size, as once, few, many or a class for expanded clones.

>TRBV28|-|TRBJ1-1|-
TGTGCCAGCTCCCGCCGAGCAGCGGGCACTGAAGCTTTCTTT
CASSRRAAGTEAFF
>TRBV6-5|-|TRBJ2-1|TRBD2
TGTGCCAGCGGAACTAGCGGGAGGAACAATGAGCAGTTCTTC
CASGTSGRNNEQFF
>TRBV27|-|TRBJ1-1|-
TGTGCCAGCAGTTTATTGGGGGGTCGAACTGAAGCTTTCTTT
CASSLLGGRTEAFF
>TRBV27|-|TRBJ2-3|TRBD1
TGTGCCAGCAACTCACTACAGGGGGTCCATACAGATACGCAGTATTTT
CASNSLQGVHTDTQYF
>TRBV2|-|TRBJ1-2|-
TGTGCCAGCACGCGTCTAGATGGCTACACCTTC
CASTRLDGYTF
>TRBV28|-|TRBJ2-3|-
TGTGCCAGCAGTTTTCCCGGGGTCCGAGATACGCAGTATTTT
CASSFPGVRDTQYF
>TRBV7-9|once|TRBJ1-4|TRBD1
TGTGCCAGCAGCTTAGTAGGGACAGGGGGAGGTCACGAAAAACTGTTTTTT
CASSLVGTGGGHEKLFF
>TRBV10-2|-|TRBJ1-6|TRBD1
TGCGCCAGCAGTGGGGACAGCTTTTCTTCCCTCCACTTT
CASSGDSFSSLHF
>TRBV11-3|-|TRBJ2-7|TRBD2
TGTGCCAGCAGCTTAGATCTATCGGTGCGGGGGGCGATCGAGCAGTACTTC
CASSLDLSVRGAIEQYF
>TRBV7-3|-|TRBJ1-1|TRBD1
TGTGCCAGCAGCCCCGGACAGGGGAGGAGTGACACTGAAGCTTTCTTT
CASSPGQGRSDTEAFF
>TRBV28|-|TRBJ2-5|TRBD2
TGTGCCAGCAGGAACGGGGGGGAGGAGACCCAGTACTTC
CASRNGGEETQYF
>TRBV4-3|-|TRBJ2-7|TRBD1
TGCGCCAGCAGCCTAGGGACAGGGGCCTACGAGCAGTACTTC
CASSLGTGAYEQYF